The clone carrying this TCR beta chain has at least ten counts. As yet, its antigen is unknown. V lost 0 bases to trimming and J lost 0 bases, with 4 bases between them. There are 14 residues in the CDR3. Germline CDR1 reads MNHNS; CDR2 reads SASEGT. This sample's time point: pre-sensitization, week 0. The treatment denotes: therapeutic diphenylcyclopropenone sensitization with weekly scalp DPC. These data come from a study of human T cells and chemical hapten exposure. General study points: Following DPC sensitization, TCRs present above 1 in 1000 frequency showed no change. Patch test score rose with PT1 expanded TCR count, significant at thresholds 8, 16 and 32, not 4.

TCRdb re-derived calls from the RACE reads in MiXCR, one entry per CDR3 protein. The sample has around 330,000 distinct CDR3 sequences; about 5% are singletons. V and J are TRBV6-1 and TRBJ2-3; D is ambiguous. This TCR came from a woman younger than 30 with alopecia areata. Some clones in this sample may be carry-over from other donors' samples. The specimen comprised whole blood, sampled in connection with sensitization to the hapten diphenylcyclopropenone (DPC). CDR3 sequence reads: CASSEARSTDTQYF. The CDR3, as DNA: TGTGCCAGCAGTGAAGCACGGAGCACAGATACGCAGTATTTT.